This entry concerns a single T cell receptor beta chain. What it binds is unknown. The sample originates from a study of post-analysis software for immune sequencing data. Findings and caveats of the study: Roughly five TRBV segments were more frequent in patients than controls; TRBV5-6, TRBV5-1 and TRBV20-1 belonged to this group.

The authors incorporated unique molecular identifiers into the TCR beta cDNA libraries. Using its own MiXCR run on the PCR reads, TCRdb lists one record per CDR3 protein. Of around 180,000 distinct CDR3 sequences listed, approximately 28% are singletons. From germline, CDR1 is MRHNA and CDR2 SNTAGT. The CDR3 consists of 16 residues. After removal of 4 bases from V and 0 bases from J, the junction contained 0 bases not matched to a gene. This sequence joins TRBV6-4 and TRBJ2-2; 12 bases are shared with TRBD2. The receptor's source is a girl aged 10-17 years with multiple sclerosis. Material for sequencing was blood. The CDR3 spells CASSGLAGANTGELFF. CDR3 sequence (DNA): TGTGCCAGCAGTGGACTAGCGGGAGCGAACACCGGGGAGCTGTTTTTT.